In its sample, the clone carrying this T cell receptor beta chain was seen many times. Its antigen is not identified. This sample was included in a study of T-cell memory formation after mild COVID-19. Study overall: TCR clusters showed largely donor specificity.

TCRdb processed the 5' RACE reads anew with MiXCR; each CDR3 protein has one entry. Seen here are over 150,000 distinct CDR3 sequences, less than 20% observed once, and the top ten hold roughly 3.9%. The germline V gene has CDR1 MDHEN and CDR2 SYDVKM. V lost 7 bases and J lost 8, with 18 bases in between. CDR3 size: 14 residues. General observations from the study: CD4+ contracting clones lay mainly in CM and EM, CD8+ ones in EMRA. Prior to infection, memory already included some responding clones, suggesting cross-reactive memory joined.

The sequencing input was PBMCs or a T cell subset sorted from them (not recorded which). The genes are TRBV28 and TRBJ2-1; D not certain. This clonotype was obtained from a man between 18 and 35 years old who had mild COVID-19 (a few samples of this study predate the infection). Cell type and time point are not known. The CDR3 DNA is TGTGCCAGCAAATACGACAACCCCTTCTATGAGCAGTTCTTC. This sequence encodes CASKYDNPFYEQFF.